Listed here are 24 T cell receptor beta chains from one sample, sequenced in a study of response to subunit inactivated influenza vaccine (dated by TCRdb to 2017 to 2018). Library prep was done by RT-PCR. The instrument was an Illumina HiSeq 2500. TCRdb trimmed the raw reads at Q25, called clones with MiXCR and kept productive beta chains. Each CDR3 protein gets just one entry, which takes the most common genes and DNA from the rows behind it. The sample table holds fewer than 650,000 distinct CDR3 sequences, of which 13% were seen once. The top ten clonotypes cover about an eighth of the sample. The sample's time point label, in plain terms: approximately 40 days after influenza vaccine administration. The sequences come from PBMCs from blood, collected 45 days after vaccination. Every receptor here comes from a man in his forties or fifties who received an inactivated influenza vaccine. Donor details come from another sample of the same person, matched by shared clones.

This clonotype was detected ten times or more. This chain connects TRBV24-1 to TRBJ2-7; a weak D match, TRBD1 (6 bases). The germline gives CDR1 KGHDR, CDR2 SFDVKD. V was cut by 4 bases and J by 6 bases, with 12 bases left in between. The CDR3 spans 13 residues. CDR3 DNA: TGTGCCACCAGTGAGCCACAGGGACGCGAGCAGTACTTC. It specifies CATSEPQGREQYF.

This clonotype was picked up a small number of times. V gene TRBV28 combines with J gene TRBJ2-7, with 9 nucleotides matching TRBD1. In germline, CDR1 is MDHEN, CDR2 SYDVKM. This CDR3 has 14 amino acids. J was trimmed by 5 bases and V by 3 bases; bases with no gene match: 5. The CDR3 coding sequence is TGTGCCAGCAGTTTTGGGGACAGGGTGGACGAGCAGTACTTC. This codes for CASSFGDRVDEQYF.

At least ten counts were recorded for this clonotype. This chain connects TRBV12-3 or TRBV12-4 to TRBJ1-5; D gene ambiguous. The ends were cut back, 4 bases at V and 1 base at J, with 8 bases in the middle. The CDR3 loop spans 14 amino acids. Here the CDR3 DNA reads TGTGCCAGCAGTTCCAGTGAGAGCAATCAGCCCCAGCATTTT. Translation gives CASSSSESNQPQHF.

This clonotype was counted between two and nine times. CDR3 sequence: CASSLAGQGTNEQYF. The CDR3, as DNA: TGTGCCAGCAGCTTAGCGGGACAGGGGACGAACGAGCAGTACTTC. The V and J genes are TRBV7-9 and TRBJ2-7, with 10 positions matching TRBD1. The CDR3 totals 15 residues. Germline V gene sequence: CDR1 SEHNR, CDR2 FQNEAQ (reference sequence). The V segment lost 0 bases and the J segment 5 bases; nucleotides outside the gene matches: 4. The whole variable domain, remainder taken from reference TRBV7-9 and TRBJ2-7, is DTGVSQNPRHKITKRGQNVTFRCDPISEHNRLYWYRQTLGQGPEFLTYFQNEAQLEKSRLLSDRFSAERPKGSFSTLEIQRTEQGDSAMYLCASSLAGQGTNEQYFGPGTRLTVT.

For the CDR3, the DNA is TGTGCCAGCAGTTATCTGAGTAGCGGGAGGATTTCCTACGAGCAGTACTTC. Protein: CASSYLSSGRISYEQYF. J is TRBJ2-7 and V is TRBV6-5; 10 positions agree with TRBD2. The junction had 9 bases not matched to a gene; V was cut back by 3 bases and J by 1 base. This CDR3 comprises 17 residues. CDR1 is MNHEY and CDR2 is SVGAGI in the germline V gene.

There are many counts of this clonotype. The V call is TRBV5-6, the J call TRBJ2-5; 7 bases are shared with TRBD2. Trimming at V came to 4 bases and at J to 3 bases, leaving 9 bases not matched to a gene. The germline V gene has CDR1 SGHDT and CDR2 YYEEEE. The CDR3 consists of 15 residues. CDR3 amino acids: CASSPSPGGEETQYF. CDR3 sequence (DNA): TGTGCCAGCAGCCCATCCCCGGGGGGAGAAGAGACCCAGTACTTC.

This clonotype was picked up many times. This sequence joins TRBV5-1 and TRBJ2-5; no reliable D call. The CDR3 consists of 14 residues. With 4 bases removed from V and 3 bases from J, the gap between germline ends came to 13 bases. Per germline, CDR1 SGHRS and CDR2 YFSETQ. In DNA, the CDR3 is TGCGCCAGCAGCACCTGGGATGCCAAAGAGACCCAGTACTTC. It is translated as CASSTWDAKETQYF.

This clonotype was found many times. This chain connects TRBV5-1 to TRBJ2-1; possibly TRBD1 for D (6 bases). This CDR3 is built from 16 residues. Germline lookup yields CDR1 SGHRS and CDR2 YFSETQ. With 0 bases removed from V and 3 bases from J, the gap between germline ends came to 13 bases. CDR3 coding DNA: TGCGCCAGCAGCTTGGGAAACAGGGCGGGCTACAATGAGCAGTTCTTC. It codes for CASSLGNRAGYNEQFF.

This clonotype was seen only a few times. The chain links TRBV20-1 to TRBJ2-3; D is unresolved. Trimming removed 6 bases at V and 1 base at J, with 20 bases between. Germline V lookup: CDR1 DFQATT, CDR2 SNEGSKA (reference sequence). CDR3 length: 16 residues. The chain's CDR3 is CSATTLESSGTDTQYF. CDR3 DNA: TGCAGTGCCACAACATTAGAGAGCTCCGGCACAGATACGCAGTATTTT.

This clonotype was seen many times. V is TRBV20-1 and J is TRBJ2-3; 13 bases fit TRBD2. The CDR3 has 15 residues. Per the germline V gene, CDR1 is DFQATT and CDR2 is SNEGSKA (reference sequence). V shed 4 bases and J 3 bases; nucleotides not matched to a gene: 4. The DNA of the CDR3 is TGCAGTGCTACAGGACTAGCGGGAGCGACAGATACGCAGTATTTT. Its protein product is CSATGLAGATDTQYF.

This clonotype was counted ten times or more. This rearrangement joins TRBV6-5 to TRBJ1-2; D is ambiguous. Germline CDR1 reads MNHEY; CDR2 reads SVGAGI. CDR3 size: 13 residues. Trimming cost V 0 bases and J 2 bases, with 4 bases left between them. The DNA of the CDR3 is TGTGCCAGCAGTTACTCGGGGAACTATGGCTACACCTTC. Protein sequence: CASSYSGNYGYTF.

This clonotype appeared a few times. The V gene is TRBV12-3 or TRBV12-4, the J gene TRBJ2-3, with D possibly called TRBD1 or TRBD2 (5 bases each). This CDR3 spans 15 amino acids. V was clipped by 11 bases and J by 3 bases, with 21 bases between them. CDR3 DNA sequence: TGTGCCCCCAAGGGCCTGGGGGTTACAACAGATACGCAGTATTTT. Protein product: CAPKGLGVTTDTQYF.

This clonotype was seen a handful of times. This rearrangement joins TRBV5-6 to TRBJ2-2; possibly TRBD1 or TRBD2 for D (5 bases each). Deletions cut 6 bases from V and 3 bases from J, with 21 bases between. Germline CDR1 SGHDT, CDR2 YYEEEE. The CDR3 runs 17 residues. This chain's CDR3 is CASTQDGTPWDTGELFF. The DNA of the CDR3 is TGTGCCAGCACCCAAGACGGGACCCCGTGGGACACCGGGGAGCTGTTTTTT.

Many counts were recorded for this clonotype. The rearrangement uses TRBV2 and TRBJ1-4; no definite D call. Between the trimmed V and J ends, which lost 4 bases and 10 bases, there was a span of 13 bases. Germline V lookup: CDR1 SNHLY, CDR2 FYNNEI. CDR3 length: 13 residues. The CDR3 loop is CASSVRDSGKLFF. In nucleotides, the CDR3 is TGTGCCAGCAGTGTCCGAGACTCTGGAAAACTGTTTTTT.

This clonotype was seen a handful of times. The conserved phenylalanine or tryptophan normally closing the CDR3 is absent here, so this likely arose from a read error. This sequence joins TRBV6-1 and TRBJ1-3, with D uncertain. The V and J ends lost 7 bases and 1 base respectively, with 11 bases between them. The CDR3 has 14 amino acids. Looked up from germline, CDR1 is MNHNS and CDR2 is SASEGT. CDR3 DNA: TGTGCCAGCACAAACGGGAGGTCTGGAAACACCATATATCTT. This encodes CASTNGRSGNTIYL.

V gene TRBV6-2 or TRBV6-3 combines with J gene TRBJ2-7; no clear D. CDR3 length: 13 amino acids. Germline V CDR1 and CDR2: MNHEY, SVGEGT. Trimming cost V 2 bases and J 2 bases, with 7 bases left between them. This chain's CDR3 is CASSYPRTYEQYF. The CDR3 nucleotides are TGTGCCAGCAGTTACCCGCGGACCTACGAGCAGTACTTC.

The chain recombines TRBV18 with TRBJ2-6; no clear D gene. CDR1 is KGHSH, CDR2 LQKENI, per germline. The length of the CDR3 is 14 residues. Trimming stripped 8 bases from V and 0 bases from J, with 8 bases between. The CDR3 DNA sequence: TGTGCCAGCACTAATTTCTCTGGGGCCAACGTCCTGACTTTC. Protein: CASTNFSGANVLTF.

The sample holds a few counts of this clonotype. The chain uses TRBV20-1 and TRBJ2-1; D gene ambiguous. The V and J ends lost 4 bases and 7 bases respectively, with 11 bases between them. Germline CDR1 is DFQATT and CDR2 is SNEGSKA (reference sequence). The CDR3 covers 12 residues. CDR3 amino acids: CSATSPVNEQFF. For the CDR3, the DNA is TGCAGTGCTACAAGTCCAGTGAATGAGCAGTTCTTC.

This clonotype showed up just a few times. The chain uses TRBV12-3 or TRBV12-4 and TRBJ1-2, with a tentative D call TRBD1 (6 bases). CDR3 length: 14 amino acids. V dropped 0 bases and J dropped 4 bases, with 9 bases sitting between them. The CDR3 loop reads CASSLAGTPYGYTF. CDR3 DNA sequence: TGTGCCAGCAGTTTAGCTGGGACACCCTATGGCTACACCTTC.

This clonotype was seen only a few times. The CDR3 reads CAISGSAGGPSGANVLTF. CDR3 nucleotide sequence: TGTGCCATCAGTGGTAGCGCTGGGGGACCCTCTGGGGCCAACGTCCTGACTTTC. The chain links TRBV10-3 to TRBJ2-6; either TRBD1 or TRBD2 may supply D (5 bases each). Trimming cost V 4 bases and J 0 bases, with 16 bases left between them. This CDR3 contains 18 residues. Germline V gives CDR1 ENHRY, CDR2 SYGVKD.

This chain links TRBV20-1 with TRBJ2-1; unclear D gene. With 2 bases removed from V and 0 bases from J, the gap between germline ends came to 11 bases. CDR1 is DFQATT and CDR2 is SNEGSKA in the germline V gene (reference sequence). The CDR3 spans 15 residues. The chain's CDR3 is CSARLAEISYNEQFF. The CDR3 DNA follows: TGCAGTGCTAGATTGGCGGAGATCTCCTACAATGAGCAGTTCTTC.

The chain is built from TRBV7-2 and TRBJ1-2; TRBD1 matches at 9 bases. Germline CDR1 and CDR2: SGHTA and FQGNSA. The V and J ends lost 6 bases and 3 bases, in that order; junction bases with no gene match: 5. CDR3 length: 14 residues. Here the CDR3 DNA reads TGTGCCAGCAGTCGACGGACAGGGGACTATGGCTACACCTTC. It yields the protein CASSRRTGDYGYTF.

This clonotype has ten or more counts. The genes are TRBV29-1 and TRBJ2-3; 8 positions agree with TRBD2. V dropped 5 bases and J dropped 2; count of bases not matched to a gene: 6. The CDR3 is made up of 14 amino acids. The germline CDR1 and CDR2 sequences are SQVTM and ANQGSEA. Here the CDR3 reads CSVTSGDLTDTQYF. The CDR3 DNA reads TGCAGCGTTACTAGCGGAGATCTCACAGATACGCAGTATTTT.

At least ten counts were recorded for this clonotype. The chain carries TRBV12-3 or TRBV12-4 and TRBJ2-7; D remains unclear. The CDR3 consists of 13 residues. Trimming removed 5 bases from V and 2 bases from J, with 10 bases in between. The CDR3 DNA follows: TGTGCCAGCAGTGCGACTGAGACCTACGAGCAGTACTTC. Translation gives CASSATETYEQYF.